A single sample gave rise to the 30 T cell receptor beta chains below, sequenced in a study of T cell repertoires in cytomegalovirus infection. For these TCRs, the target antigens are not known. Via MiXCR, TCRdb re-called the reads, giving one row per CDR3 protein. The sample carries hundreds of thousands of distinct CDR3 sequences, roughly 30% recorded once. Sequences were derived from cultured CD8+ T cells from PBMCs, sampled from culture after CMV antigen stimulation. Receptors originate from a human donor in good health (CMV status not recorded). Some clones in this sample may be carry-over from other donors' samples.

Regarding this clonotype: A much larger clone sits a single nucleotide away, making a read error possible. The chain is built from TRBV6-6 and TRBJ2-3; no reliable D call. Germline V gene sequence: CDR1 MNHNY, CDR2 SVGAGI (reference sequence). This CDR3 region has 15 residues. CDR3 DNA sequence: TGTGCCAGCAGTCCGCCACTTTTCTCCACAGATATGCAGTATTTT. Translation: CASSPPLFSTDMQYF.

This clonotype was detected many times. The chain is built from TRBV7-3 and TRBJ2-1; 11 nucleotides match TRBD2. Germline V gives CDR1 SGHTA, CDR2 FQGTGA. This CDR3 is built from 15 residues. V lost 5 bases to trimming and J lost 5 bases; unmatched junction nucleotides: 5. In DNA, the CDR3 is TGTGCCAGCAGCCCTAGCGGGGGGCCTAACAATGAGCAGTTCTTC. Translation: CASSPSGGPNNEQFF.

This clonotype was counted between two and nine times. CDR3 amino acids: CASSISPGGNQPQHF. The CDR3 coding sequence is TGTGCCAGTAGTATATCCCCAGGGGGGAATCAGCCCCAGCATTTT. The rearrangement uses TRBV19 and TRBJ1-5, with 7 bases aligning to TRBD1. V lost 2 bases to trimming and J lost 4 bases; unmatched junction nucleotides: 5. Germline V lookup: CDR1 LNHDA, CDR2 SQIVND (reference sequence). This CDR3 is built from 15 residues.

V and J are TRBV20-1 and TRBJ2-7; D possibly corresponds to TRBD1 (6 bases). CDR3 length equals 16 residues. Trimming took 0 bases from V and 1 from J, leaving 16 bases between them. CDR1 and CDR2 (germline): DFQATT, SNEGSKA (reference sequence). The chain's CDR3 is CSARDLGTPKSYEQYF. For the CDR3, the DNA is TGCAGTGCTAGAGACTTAGGGACACCAAAATCCTACGAGCAGTACTTC.

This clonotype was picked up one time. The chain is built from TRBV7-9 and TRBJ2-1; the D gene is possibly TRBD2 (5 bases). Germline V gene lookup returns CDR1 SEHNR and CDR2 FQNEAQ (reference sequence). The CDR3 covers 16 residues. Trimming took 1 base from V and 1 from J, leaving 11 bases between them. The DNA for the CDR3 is TGTGCCAGCAGCTTAGTAGCGCGACCTTCCTACAATGAGCAGTTCTTC. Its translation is CASSLVARPSYNEQFF. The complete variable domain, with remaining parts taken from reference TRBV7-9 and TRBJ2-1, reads DTGVSQNPRHKITKRGQNVTFRCDPISEHNRLYWYRQTLGQGPEFLTYFQNEAQLEKSRLLSDRFSAERPKGSFSTLEIQRTEQGDSAMYLCASSLVARPSYNEQFFGPGTRLTVL.

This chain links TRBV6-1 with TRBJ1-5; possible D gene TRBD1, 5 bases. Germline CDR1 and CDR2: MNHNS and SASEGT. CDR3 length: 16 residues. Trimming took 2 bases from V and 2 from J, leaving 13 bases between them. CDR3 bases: TGTGCCAGCAGTGAAAACTGGGGACCGGGCAATCAGCCCCAGCATTTT. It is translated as CASSENWGPGNQPQHF.

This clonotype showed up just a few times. The CDR3 region is CASSYMGVNEQYV. The CDR3 nucleotides are TGTGCCAGCAGTTACATGGGGGTGAACGAGCAGTACGTC. The J gene is TRBJ2-7, the V gene TRBV6-6; the D call may be TRBD1 or TRBD2 (5 bases each). Germline assignment: CDR1 MNHNY and CDR2 SVGAGI (reference sequence). The CDR3 length is 13 residues. Trimming shortened V by 2 bases and J by 5 bases, and 10 bases separated the two germline ends.

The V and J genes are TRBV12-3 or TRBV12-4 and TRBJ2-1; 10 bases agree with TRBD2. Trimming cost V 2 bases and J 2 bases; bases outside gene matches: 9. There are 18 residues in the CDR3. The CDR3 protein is CASSLYPSGGAPYNEQFF. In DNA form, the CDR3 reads TGTGCCAGCAGTTTATACCCGAGCGGGGGGGCTCCCTACAATGAGCAGTTCTTC.

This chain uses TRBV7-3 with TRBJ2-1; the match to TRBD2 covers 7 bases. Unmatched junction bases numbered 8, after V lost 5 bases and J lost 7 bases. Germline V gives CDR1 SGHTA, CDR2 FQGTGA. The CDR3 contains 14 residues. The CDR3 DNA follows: TGTGCCAGCAGCGGGGCGGGGGAGCTTAATGAGCAGTTCTTC. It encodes CASSGAGELNEQFF.

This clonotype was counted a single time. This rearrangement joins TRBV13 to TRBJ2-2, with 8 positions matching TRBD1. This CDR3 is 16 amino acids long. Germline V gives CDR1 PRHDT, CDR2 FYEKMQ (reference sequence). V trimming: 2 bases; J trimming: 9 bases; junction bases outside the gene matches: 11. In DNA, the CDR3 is TGTGCCAGCAGCTTAAGGTGGCAGGGGGCTGGCAGGGAGCTGTTTTTT. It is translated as CASSLRWQGAGRELFF.

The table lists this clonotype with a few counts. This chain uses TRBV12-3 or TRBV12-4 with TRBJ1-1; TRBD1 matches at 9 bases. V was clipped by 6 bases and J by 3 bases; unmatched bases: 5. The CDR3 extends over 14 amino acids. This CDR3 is CASRRGTGYTEAFF. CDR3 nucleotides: TGTGCCAGCAGACGTGGGACAGGGTACACTGAAGCTTTCTTT.

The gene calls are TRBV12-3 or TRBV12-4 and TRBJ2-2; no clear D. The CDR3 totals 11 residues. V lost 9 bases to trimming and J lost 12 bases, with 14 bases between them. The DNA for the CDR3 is TGTGCCAGTGACTCCCTCCCGCAGCTGTTTTTT. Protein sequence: CASDSLPQLFF.

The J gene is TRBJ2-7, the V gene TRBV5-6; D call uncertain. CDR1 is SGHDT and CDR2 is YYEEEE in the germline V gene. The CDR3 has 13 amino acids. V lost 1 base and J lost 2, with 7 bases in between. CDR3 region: CASSLSQTYEQYV. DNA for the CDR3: TGTGCCAGCAGCTTGAGTCAGACCTACGAGCAGTACGTC.

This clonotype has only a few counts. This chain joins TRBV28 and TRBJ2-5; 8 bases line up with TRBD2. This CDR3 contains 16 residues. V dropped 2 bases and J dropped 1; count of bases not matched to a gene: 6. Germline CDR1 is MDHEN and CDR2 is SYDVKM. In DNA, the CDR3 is TGTGCCAGCAGTTTACTCCTCGCGGGGGGCCAAGAGACCCAGTACTTC. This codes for CASSLLLAGGQETQYF.

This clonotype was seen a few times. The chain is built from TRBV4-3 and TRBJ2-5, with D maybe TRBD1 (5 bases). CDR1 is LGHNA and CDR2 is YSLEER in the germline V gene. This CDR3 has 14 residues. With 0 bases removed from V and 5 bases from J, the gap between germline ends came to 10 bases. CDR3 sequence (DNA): TGCGCCAGCAGCCAAGATACAGGTGGCGAGACCCAGTACTTC. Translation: CASSQDTGGETQYF.

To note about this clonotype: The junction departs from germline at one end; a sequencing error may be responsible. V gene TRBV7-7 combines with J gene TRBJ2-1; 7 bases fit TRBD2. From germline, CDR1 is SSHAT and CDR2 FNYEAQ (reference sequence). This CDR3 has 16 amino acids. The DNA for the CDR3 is TGTGCTAGCAGCCCCGACGGGGCTAGCGGTAACAATGAGCAGTTCTTC. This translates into CASSPDGASGNNEQFF.

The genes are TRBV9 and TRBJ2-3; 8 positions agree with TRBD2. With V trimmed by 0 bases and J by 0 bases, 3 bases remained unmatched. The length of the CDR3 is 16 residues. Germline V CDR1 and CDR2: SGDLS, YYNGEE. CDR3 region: CASSVGAGGSTDTQYF. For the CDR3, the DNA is TGTGCCAGCAGCGTAGGGGCGGGGGGAAGCACAGATACGCAGTATTTT.

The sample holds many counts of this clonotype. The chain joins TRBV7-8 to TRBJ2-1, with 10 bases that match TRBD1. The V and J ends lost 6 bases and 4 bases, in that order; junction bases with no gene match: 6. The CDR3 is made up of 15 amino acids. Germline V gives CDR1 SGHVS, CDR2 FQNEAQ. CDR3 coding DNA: TGTGCCAGCAGTTACCGACAGGGGGCGTACAATGAGCAGTTCTTC. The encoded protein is CASSYRQGAYNEQFF.

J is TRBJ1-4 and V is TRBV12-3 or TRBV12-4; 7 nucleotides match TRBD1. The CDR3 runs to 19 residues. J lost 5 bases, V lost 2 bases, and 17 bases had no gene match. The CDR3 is CASSLFGIQGTQLNEKLFF. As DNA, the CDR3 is TGTGCCAGCAGTTTATTTGGTATACAGGGGACGCAACTCAATGAAAAACTGTTTTTT.

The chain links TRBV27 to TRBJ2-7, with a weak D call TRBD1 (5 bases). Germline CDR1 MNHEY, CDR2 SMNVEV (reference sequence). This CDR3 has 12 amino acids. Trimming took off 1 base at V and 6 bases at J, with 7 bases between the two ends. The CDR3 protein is CASSLLGAEQYF. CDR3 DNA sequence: TGTGCCAGCAGTTTATTAGGGGCCGAGCAGTACTTC.

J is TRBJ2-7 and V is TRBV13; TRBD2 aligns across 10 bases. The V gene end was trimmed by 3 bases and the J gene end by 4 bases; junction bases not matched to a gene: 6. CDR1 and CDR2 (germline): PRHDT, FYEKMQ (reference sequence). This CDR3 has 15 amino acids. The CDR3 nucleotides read TGTGCCAGCAGCTTTTCAAGCGGGGGGGCGTACGAGCAGTACTTC. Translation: CASSFSSGGAYEQYF.

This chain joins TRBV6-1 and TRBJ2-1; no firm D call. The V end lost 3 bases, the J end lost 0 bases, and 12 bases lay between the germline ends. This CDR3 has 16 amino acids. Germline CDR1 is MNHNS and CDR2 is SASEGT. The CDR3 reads CASSDGPLSSYNEQFF. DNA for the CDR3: TGTGCCAGCAGTGACGGTCCGTTAAGCTCCTACAATGAGCAGTTCTTC.

The CDR3 DNA is TGTGCCAGCAGTTGGACAGGGGAGATTTCAGATACGCAGTATTTT. Translation: CASSWTGEISDTQYF. V and J are TRBV12-3 or TRBV12-4 and TRBJ2-3; 9 bases align to TRBD1. This CDR3 has 15 residues. The V gene end was trimmed by 4 bases and the J gene end by 4 bases; junction bases not matched to a gene: 6.

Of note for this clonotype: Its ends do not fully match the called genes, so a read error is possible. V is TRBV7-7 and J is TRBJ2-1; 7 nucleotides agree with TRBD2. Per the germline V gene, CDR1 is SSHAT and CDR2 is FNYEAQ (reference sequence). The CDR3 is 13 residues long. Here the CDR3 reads CASSSRRGSEQFF. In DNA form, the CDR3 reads TGTGCTAGCAGCTCTCGGCGGGGGTCTGAGCAGTTCTTC. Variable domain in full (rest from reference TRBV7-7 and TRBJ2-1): GAGVSQSPRYKVTKRGQDVTLRCDPISSHATLYWYQQALGQGPEFLTYFNYEAQPDKSGLPSDRFSAERPEGSISTLTIQRTEQRDSAMYRCASSSRRGSEQFFGPGTRLTVL.

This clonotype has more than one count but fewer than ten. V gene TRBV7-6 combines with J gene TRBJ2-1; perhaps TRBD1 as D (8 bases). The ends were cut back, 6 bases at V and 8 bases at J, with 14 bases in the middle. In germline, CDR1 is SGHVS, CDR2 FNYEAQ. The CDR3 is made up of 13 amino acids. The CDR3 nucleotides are TGTGCCAGCAGTCGACAGGGGAGGGATGAGCAGTTCTTC. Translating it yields CASSRQGRDEQFF.

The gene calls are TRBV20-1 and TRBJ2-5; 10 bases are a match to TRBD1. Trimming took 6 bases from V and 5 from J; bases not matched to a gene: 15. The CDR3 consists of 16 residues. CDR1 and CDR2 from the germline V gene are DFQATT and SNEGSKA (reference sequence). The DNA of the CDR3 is TGCAGTGCGGAAAGGGACAGGGGCCCTCCAGGGGAGACCCAGTACTTC. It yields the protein CSAERDRGPPGETQYF.

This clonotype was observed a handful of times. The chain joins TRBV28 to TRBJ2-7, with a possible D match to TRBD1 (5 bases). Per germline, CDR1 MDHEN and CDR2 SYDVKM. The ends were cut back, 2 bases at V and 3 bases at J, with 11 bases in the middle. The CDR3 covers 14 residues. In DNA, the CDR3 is TGTGCCAGCAGTTTAGGGGCAGGGCTCTACGAGCAGTACGTC. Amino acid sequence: CASSLGAGLYEQYV.

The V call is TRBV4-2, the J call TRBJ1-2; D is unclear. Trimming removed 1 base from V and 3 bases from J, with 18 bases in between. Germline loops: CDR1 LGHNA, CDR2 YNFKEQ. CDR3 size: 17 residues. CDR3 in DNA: TGTGCCAGCAGCCAAGTTCCCGGCAAAACTGATCACTATGGCTACACCTTC. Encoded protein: CASSQVPGKTDHYGYTF.

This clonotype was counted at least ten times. Here the CDR3 DNA reads TGTGCCAGCAGCCCCACGGGACAGAACTATGGCTACACCTTC. Translation gives CASSPTGQNYGYTF. The rearrangement uses TRBV7-3 and TRBJ1-2; 7 bases match TRBD1. The junction had 5 bases not matched to a gene; V was cut back by 5 bases and J by 2 bases. This CDR3 contains 14 residues. Germline V gene lookup returns CDR1 SGHTA and CDR2 FQGTGA.

This CDR3 is CASSLASAAIQRGGDTQYF. The CDR3 DNA sequence: TGTGCCAGCAGCTTAGCGTCCGCCGCCATACAGCGGGGAGGAGATACGCAGTATTTT. The chain links TRBV7-6 to TRBJ2-3, with 7 bases fitting TRBD2. Trimming took 0 bases from V and 5 from J; bases not matched to a gene: 17. This CDR3 has 19 amino acids. Germline CDR1 and CDR2: SGHVS and FNYEAQ.